This T cell receptor (beta chain) was captured by sequencing in a study of technical replicates of blood from a handful of donors. The data were produced by immunoSEQ multiplex PCR, yet TCRdb's version contains in-frame clones alone and is incomplete. Here the sample spans approximately 75,000 clones, 95% to 97% being singletons. The CDR3 has 8 amino acids. The germline CDR1 and CDR2 sequences are SNHLY and FYNNEI. V was trimmed by 9 bases and J by 6 bases, leaving 2 bases between them. The sample holds a few counts of this clone. Sequenced: T cells isolated from PBMCs. The TCR sequence derives from a human donor in good health. The gene calls are TRBV2 and TRBJ2-5; D gene uncertain. CDR3 nucleotide sequence: TGTGCCAGTAAGACCCAGTACTTC. Protein: CASKTQYF.